The clone carrying this T cell receptor (beta chain) occurred a few times. The authors extracted RNA and reverse transcribed it into cDNA as the sequencing template. This table comes from immunoSEQ multiplex PCR, and its TCRdb copy is limited to in-frame clones, with some not included. This table has around 7,300 clones, about two thirds appearing once. Both peripheral blood and punch biopsies of lesional scalp skin were obtained from patients who had alopecia areata. V shed 0 bases and J shed 2 bases, with 9 bases lying between them. CDR1 KGHSH and CDR2 LQKENI come from the germline V gene. The CDR3 contains 15 residues. The sample originates from a study of CD8+ T cells in alopecia areata.

The specimen was skin, collected at week 0. The genes are TRBV18 and TRBJ2-3; either TRBD1 or TRBD2 may supply D (5 bases each). The TCR comes from a human donor with alopecia areata. The CDR3, as DNA: TGTGCCAGCTCACCACCAGGGGACCACACAGATACGCAGTATTTT. It encodes CASSPPGDHTDTQYF.